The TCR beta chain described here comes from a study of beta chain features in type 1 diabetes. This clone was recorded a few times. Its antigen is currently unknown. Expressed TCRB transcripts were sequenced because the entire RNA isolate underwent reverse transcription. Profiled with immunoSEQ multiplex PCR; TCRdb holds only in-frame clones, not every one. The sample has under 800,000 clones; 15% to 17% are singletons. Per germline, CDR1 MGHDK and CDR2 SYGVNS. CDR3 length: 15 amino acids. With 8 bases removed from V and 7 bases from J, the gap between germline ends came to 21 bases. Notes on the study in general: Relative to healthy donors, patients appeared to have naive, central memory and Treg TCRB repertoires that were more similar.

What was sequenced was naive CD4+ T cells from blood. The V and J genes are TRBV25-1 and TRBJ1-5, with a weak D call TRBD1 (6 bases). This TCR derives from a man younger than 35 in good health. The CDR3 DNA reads TGTGCCAGCGGGCCACAGGGAAGGGGAACGCAGCCCCAGCATTTT. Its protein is CASGPQGRGTQPQHF.